The entry that follows covers one T cell receptor (beta chain) sequence. No antigen is known for it. Assay: immunoSEQ multiplex PCR; the TCRdb copy retains only in-frame clones and omits some. The data contain 15,000 to 20,000 clones, approximately 60% of them singletons. This sample was taken from a study of cytotoxic CD8 clonotypes in ibrutinib-treated CLL. Study-level points and caveats: Sustained-remission and progressing patients had different sampling times.

V was cut by 0 bases and J by 7 bases, with 12 bases left in between. Germline V gene lookup returns CDR1 MNHNS and CDR2 SASEGT. CDR3 length: 15 amino acids. V and J are TRBV6-1 and TRBJ1-4; D not resolved. The sequence was collected from a human donor with chronic lymphocytic leukemia. Here the sequenced sample was PBMCs, taken after 12 months of ibrutinib treatment. The CDR3 nucleotides are TGTGCCAGCAGTGAAGCGCGAGGCGGGGTTGAAAAACTGTTTTTT. This codes for CASSEARGGVEKLFF.